These 30 T cell receptor beta chains came from one sample sequenced in a study of molecular identifiers for immune sequencing clone quantification. TCRdb independently ran MiXCR on the PCR reads; one entry per CDR3 protein. The sample lists about 100,000 distinct CDR3 sequences; around 30% were seen once. The material sequenced was naive CD8+ T cells from blood, with Jurkat cell RNA spiked in. Regarding subset: FACS-sorted CD8+CD4-CCR7+CD45RA+ naive T cells. These receptors were collected from a human donor in good health. Some libraries in this study had Jurkat cell RNA spiked in.

Concerning this clonotype: Compared with germline, one end of the junction differs, possibly owing to a read error. This chain's CDR3 is CSVPVAAPSTETQYF. The CDR3, as DNA: TGCAGCGTCCCCGTAGCGGCCCCTAGCACAGAAACGCAGTATTTT. The V call is TRBV29-1, the J call TRBJ2-3, with D possibly TRBD2 on 6 matching bases. The CDR3 has 15 amino acids. Germline CDR1 reads SQVTM; CDR2 reads ANQGSEA.

This clonotype was counted only a few times. This chain connects TRBV4-2 to TRBJ2-3, with 12 positions matching TRBD2. The trim removed 0 bases at V and 2 bases at J, leaving 15 bases unmatched. Germline loops: CDR1 LGHNA, CDR2 YNFKEQ. The length of the CDR3 is 21 residues. The CDR3 region is CASSQESLAGGPRGATDTQYF. As DNA, the CDR3 is TGTGCCAGCAGCCAAGAGTCACTAGCGGGAGGCCCCCGAGGAGCCACAGATACGCAGTATTTT.

This clonotype has more than one count but fewer than ten. The V call is TRBV7-9, the J call TRBJ2-7; D tentatively fits TRBD1 or TRBD2 (6 bases each). Germline V gives CDR1 SEHNR, CDR2 FQNEAQ (reference sequence). CDR3 length: 14 amino acids. The V end lost 5 bases, the J end lost 1 base, and 12 bases lay between the germline ends. CDR3 sequence: CASSPGGLSYEQYF. The CDR3, as DNA: TGTGCCAGCAGCCCCGGGGGCCTTTCCTACGAGCAGTACTTC. Full variable domain (missing parts from reference TRBV7-9 and TRBJ2-7): DTGVSQNPRHKITKRGQNVTFRCDPISEHNRLYWYRQTLGQGPEFLTYFQNEAQLEKSRLLSDRFSAERPKGSFSTLEIQRTEQGDSAMYLCASSPGGLSYEQYFGPGTRLTVT.

V usage is TRBV20-1 and J usage is TRBJ2-7, with 7 bases aligning to TRBD1. Germline lookup yields CDR1 DFQATT and CDR2 SNEGSKA (reference sequence). The junction had 9 bases not matched to a gene; V was cut back by 7 bases and J by 3 bases. The CDR3 has 13 residues. The CDR3 coding sequence is TGCAGTGTTACGTCCCGGGACAGCTACGAGCAGTACTTC. It translates to CSVTSRDSYEQYF.

In the case of this clonotype: A single base separates this from a much larger clone, so it may be a read error. In DNA, the CDR3 is TGTGCCAGCAGCGTAGTCATTACCGGGGAGCTGATTTTT. Translation gives CASSVVITGELIF. The V and J genes are TRBV9 and TRBJ2-2; possibly TRBD2 for D (5 bases). Germline V gene data show CDR1 as SGDLS and CDR2 as YYNGEE. The CDR3 sequence is 13 residues long.

This clonotype was detected once. A much larger clone lies one base from this, so it may be a read error. V usage is TRBV7-8 and J usage is TRBJ2-7, with a tentative D call TRBD1 (5 bases). The CDR3 consists of 13 residues. Trimming left V 5 bases short and J 6 bases short, with 14 bases between. Germline V gene sequence: CDR1 SGHVS, CDR2 FQNEAQ. The CDR3 protein is CASSLGPQGEQYF. The CDR3 nucleotides read TGTGCCAGCAGCCTAGGTCCCCAGGGCGAGCAGTACTTC.

As concerns this clonotype: The final CDR3 position lacks the conserved phenylalanine or tryptophan, pointing to a likely read error. The genes are TRBV10-3 and TRBJ2-7, with D perhaps TRBD1 (5 bases). This CDR3 region has 13 residues. V lost 0 bases to trimming and J lost 3 bases, with 6 bases between them. Germline values: CDR1 ENHRY, CDR2 SYGVKD. The CDR3 DNA follows: TGTGCCATCAGTGAGTCCGACAGCTACGAGCAGTACTAC. Translated, it gives CAISESDSYEQYY.

Many counts were recorded for this clonotype. For the CDR3, the DNA is TGTGCCAGCAGCCGCTGGACTAGCGGGAGGGACTCAGATACGCAGTATTTT. It translates to CASSRWTSGRDSDTQYF. This rearrangement joins TRBV7-9 to TRBJ2-3; TRBD2 agrees at 15 bases. The CDR3 runs 17 residues. Trimming cost V 5 bases and J 4 bases; bases outside gene matches: 7. CDR1 SEHNR and CDR2 FQNEAQ come from the germline V gene (reference sequence).

The chain has TRBV12-3 or TRBV12-4 and TRBJ1-5; 8 nucleotides match TRBD1. CDR3 size: 14 residues. V lost 5 bases to trimming and J lost 3 bases; unmatched junction nucleotides: 3. The chain's CDR3 is CASSRQGINQPQHF. The CDR3 DNA follows: TGTGCCAGCAGTCGACAGGGGATCAATCAGCCCCAGCATTTT.

On this clonotype itself: Since the CDR3 does not end with the conserved phenylalanine or tryptophan, this likely comes from a read error. The chain is built from TRBV2 and TRBJ1-5; D is uncertain. The CDR3 has 14 amino acids. CDR1 and CDR2 (germline): SNHLY, FYNNEI. Deletions cut 6 bases from V and 6 bases from J, with 15 bases between. CDR3 in DNA: TGTGCCAGCAGCTCACTGGGCAACAGTCAGCCCCAGCATTTG. Amino acid sequence: CASSSLGNSQPQHL.

The rearrangement uses TRBV29-1 and TRBJ1-2; TRBD1 aligns across 8 bases. The CDR3 length is 14 residues. After removal of 1 base from V and 8 bases from J, the junction contained 9 bases not matched to a gene. Germline lookup yields CDR1 SQVTM and CDR2 ANQGSEA. CDR3 residues: CSVEAVDRGDGYTF. Here the CDR3 DNA reads TGCAGCGTTGAAGCGGTTGACAGGGGAGACGGCTACACCTTC.

This clonotype showed up just a few times. The V gene is TRBV28, the J gene TRBJ1-2, with D hard to call. The ends were cut back, 2 bases at V and 7 bases at J, with 11 bases in the middle. Germline V CDR1 and CDR2: MDHEN, SYDVKM. The CDR3 has 13 amino acids. The CDR3: CASSLRAGGGYTF. CDR3 nucleotide sequence: TGTGCCAGCAGTTTAAGGGCGGGCGGTGGCTACACCTTC.

Concerning this clonotype: A read error is likely, as this CDR3 ends without the conserved phenylalanine or tryptophan. J is TRBJ1-2 and V is TRBV4-3; perhaps TRBD1 as D (6 bases). The CDR3 length is 17 residues. Trimming pared 2 bases from V and 0 bases from J, leaving 16 bases between. CDR1 is LGHNA and CDR2 is YSLEER in the germline V gene. For the CDR3, the DNA is TGCGCCAGCAGCCAAACCGGGACAACTTATCCTAACTATGGCTACACCATC. Protein sequence: CASSQTGTTYPNYGYTI.

This clonotype was observed at least ten times. V is TRBV14 and J is TRBJ1-5; possible D gene TRBD1, 5 bases. CDR1 SGHDN and CDR2 FVKESK come from the germline V gene. The germline V and J ends were trimmed by 2 bases and 2 bases, with 7 bases remaining between them. The CDR3 length is 14 residues. CDR3 bases: TGTGCCAGCAGCCAACGAGGGGGCAATCAGCCCCAGCATTTT. Its translation: CASSQRGGNQPQHF.

This clonotype was seen only a few times. The chain combines TRBV6-6 with TRBJ1-2; D gene unclear. Per germline, CDR1 MNHNY and CDR2 SVGAGI (reference sequence). The V gene lost 6 bases and the J gene lost 5 bases, with 16 bases spanning the gap. The CDR3 is 14 amino acids. The DNA for the CDR3 is TGTGCCAGCAGCCTGAACACAGAGTTTTATGGCTACACCTTC. Amino acids: CASSLNTEFYGYTF.

By frequency in the sample, this clonotype is medium-sized. The J gene is TRBJ2-2, the V gene TRBV14; TRBD2 aligns across 7 bases. The V and J ends lost 0 bases and 3 bases, in that order; junction bases with no gene match: 7. The CDR3 contains 17 residues. Germline CDR1 and CDR2: SGHDN and FVKESK. The CDR3 nucleotides read TGTGCCAGCAGCCAAGAAACATCGGGAGGACACACCGGGGAGCTGTTTTTT. Translation gives CASSQETSGGHTGELFF.

This clonotype was observed a handful of times. CDR3 amino acids: CASREGRAWRSNQPQHF. CDR3 DNA sequence: TGTGCCAGCAGGGAAGGGAGGGCCTGGCGCAGCAATCAGCCCCAGCATTTT. This rearrangement joins TRBV27 to TRBJ1-5, with D hard to call. Trimming removed 6 bases at V and 1 base at J, with 19 bases between. This CDR3 spans 17 amino acids. Germline V lookup: CDR1 MNHEY, CDR2 SMNVEV (reference sequence).

The table lists this clonotype with many counts. The chain joins TRBV28 to TRBJ2-3, with TRBD1 identical over 9 bases. After removal of 6 bases from V and 3 bases from J, the junction contained 7 bases not matched to a gene. Germline assignment: CDR1 MDHEN and CDR2 SYDVKM. The CDR3 has 15 amino acids. CDR3: CASSFAGTGTDTQYF. The CDR3 nucleotides are TGTGCCAGCAGCTTTGCCGGGACAGGGACAGATACGCAGTATTTT.

This clonotype came up many times. This sequence joins TRBV29-1 and TRBJ2-5; 7 bases match TRBD2. CDR3 length equals 14 residues. Germline CDR1 reads SQVTM; CDR2 reads ANQGSEA. V lost 7 bases to trimming and J lost 1 base; unmatched junction nucleotides: 9. This chain's CDR3 is CSAPPSGRQETQYF. Here the CDR3 DNA reads TGCAGCGCCCCACCTAGCGGACGCCAAGAGACCCAGTACTTC.

V gene TRBV11-2 combines with J gene TRBJ2-3, with 12 bases that match TRBD2. The junction had 0 bases not matched to a gene; V was cut back by 2 bases and J by 3 bases. This CDR3 region has 15 residues. In germline, CDR1 is SGHAT, CDR2 FQNNGV. The CDR3 reads CASSLTSGRTDTQYF. CDR3 DNA sequence: TGTGCCAGCAGCTTAACTAGCGGGAGGACAGATACGCAGTATTTT.

This chain uses TRBV29-1 with TRBJ2-7; perhaps TRBD2 as D (6 bases). V was clipped by 1 base and J by 1 base, with 8 bases between them. This CDR3 region has 13 residues. Germline CDR1 is SQVTM and CDR2 is ANQGSEA. The CDR3 nucleotides are TGCAGCGTTGAAGGCGGGACGTCCTACGAGCAGTACTTC. Translation gives CSVEGGTSYEQYF.

The CDR3 bases are TGTGCCAGCAGTTACGGAGGGGGAATCGAGCAGTACTTC. Translation gives CASSYGGGIEQYF. The chain joins TRBV6-5 to TRBJ2-7; perhaps D is TRBD1 or TRBD2 (6 bases each). The CDR3 totals 13 residues. Germline assignment: CDR1 MNHEY and CDR2 SVGAGI. The germline V and J ends were trimmed by 2 bases and 6 bases, with 11 bases remaining between them.

The chain has TRBV7-2 and TRBJ2-7, with TRBD1 matching 7 bases. CDR1 is SGHTA, CDR2 FQGNSA, per germline. J lost 3 bases, V lost 0 bases, and 2 bases had no gene match. The CDR3 has 14 residues. This CDR3 is CASSLAGDSYEQYF. Here the CDR3 DNA reads TGTGCCAGCAGCTTAGCGGGGGACAGCTACGAGCAGTACTTC.

Only a few counts were recorded for this clonotype. The chain is built from TRBV2 and TRBJ2-7; 8 nucleotides line up with TRBD1. The CDR3 has 13 residues. The germline gives CDR1 SNHLY, CDR2 FYNNEI. Losses at the gene ends were 7 bases for V and 7 bases for J; bases not matched to a gene: 9. In DNA form, the CDR3 reads TGTGCCAGCATCGACAGGGGAGTGGAGGAGCAGTACTTC. Its translation is CASIDRGVEEQYF.

Ten or more counts support this clonotype. The CDR3 loop reads CASSFPGIAYEQYF. CDR3 DNA: TGTGCCAGCAGTTTCCCGGGGATAGCCTACGAGCAGTACTTC. The rearrangement joins TRBV28 to TRBJ2-7; TRBD2 might be the D (5 bases). Trimming removed 3 bases from V and 2 bases from J, with 11 bases in between. From germline, CDR1 is MDHEN and CDR2 SYDVKM. The CDR3 has 14 residues.

A remark on this clonotype: The CDR3 does not close with the conserved phenylalanine or tryptophan, likely indicating a read error. The chain combines TRBV4-1 with TRBJ1-1; a possible D gene is TRBD1 (5 bases). This CDR3 has 14 amino acids. Germline CDR1 MGHRA, CDR2 YSYEKL. V lost 0 bases to trimming and J lost 5 bases, with 10 bases between them. Here the CDR3 DNA reads TGCGCCAGCAGCCAAGAACGCAGGGAGACTGAAGCTTTCATT. Protein: CASSQERRETEAFI.

This clonotype appeared a few times. The rearrangement joins TRBV12-3 or TRBV12-4 to TRBJ2-1; D uncertain. Trimming took off 1 base at V and 5 bases at J, with 9 bases between the two ends. The CDR3 contains 14 residues. The DNA of the CDR3 is TGTGCCAGCAGTTTAGGGCACCTAAACAATGAGCAGTTCTTC. The encoded protein is CASSLGHLNNEQFF.

Comment on this clonotype: One end of the junction does not line up with germline, which may come from a read error. CDR3 amino acids: CASSFGWGSGSTIYF. CDR3 bases: TGTGCCAGCAGTTTTGGGTGGGGCTCTGGAAGCACCATATATTTT. The V and J genes are TRBV28 and TRBJ1-3; D may be TRBD1 (5 bases). The CDR3 loop spans 15 amino acids. Germline-derived CDR1 and CDR2 are MDHEN and SYDVKM. The full variable domain, rest sourced from reference TRBV28 and TRBJ1-3, is DVKVTQSSRYLVKRTGEKVFLECVQDMDHENMFWYRQDPGLGLRLIYFSYDVKMKEKGDIPEGYSVSREKKERFSLILESASTNQTSMYLCASSFGWGSGSTIYFGEGSWLTVV.

V is TRBV2 and J is TRBJ2-2, with 10 bases identical to TRBD2. Germline CDR1 reads SNHLY; CDR2 reads FYNNEI. V was clipped by 7 bases and J by 3 bases; unmatched bases: 2. The CDR3 length is 14 residues. The CDR3 sequence: CASTSGRHTGELFF. The CDR3 region has the DNA TGTGCCAGCACTAGCGGGAGACACACCGGGGAGCTGTTTTTT.

On this clonotype: As the CDR3 is not closed by the conserved phenylalanine or tryptophan, this likely results from a read error. The V gene is TRBV13, the J gene TRBJ1-1, with a possible D match to TRBD1 (6 bases). CDR1 is PRHDT and CDR2 is FYEKMQ in the germline V gene (reference sequence). Trimming took off 3 bases at V and 10 bases at J, with 12 bases between the two ends. This CDR3 has 12 amino acids. CDR3 protein: CASSFGTSGAFY. In nucleotides, the CDR3 is TGTGCCAGCAGCTTCGGGACATCCGGAGCTTTCTAT.